Presented here are 29 T cell receptor beta chains from one specimen sequenced in a study of T cell clonality in common variable immunodeficiency (dated by TCRdb to the mid-2010s). Broad study findings and their caveats: CVID TCRbeta sequences reportedly showed fewer deletions and N-nucleotide insertions and lacked highly modified clones with 13 or more V deletions.

Which antigens these TCRs recognize remains unknown. Library construction relied on the immunoSEQ multiplex PCR assay. TCRdb retrieved this table from immuneACCESS and kept in-frame rearrangements only. Not all clones are present; in checked studies, unresolved V genes account for under half, and no reason is known for the remainder. This sample is represented by under 40,000 clones, with no singletons among them. The ten most abundant clones make up 5.4% of the sample. Sequenced sample: peripheral blood mononuclear cells. The source of these receptors is a human donor with common variable immunodeficiency.

This clone occurred many times. The read ends 3 residues early relative to the CDR3; the germline J gene fills the gap. The V and J genes are TRBV6-2 or TRBV6-3 and TRBJ2-7, with D tentatively TRBD1 or TRBD2 (6 bases each). The germline V gene encodes CDR1 MNHEY and CDR2 SVGEGT. Trimming left V 8 bases short and J 0 bases short, with 14 bases between. The CDR3 is 14 amino acids. Partial CDR3 DNA: TGTGCCAGCGGGGGCGGGACCCTCTCCTACGAG. This translates into CASGGGTLSYE. The whole CDR3 is CASGGGTLSYEQYF.

Worth noting for this clone: The CDR3 end lies 3 residues beyond the end of the read and is filled in from the germline J gene. The gene calls are TRBV18 and TRBJ2-2; no reliable D call. This CDR3 is 13 amino acids long. The V end lost 8 bases, the J end lost 7 bases, and 14 bases lay between the germline ends. CDR1 is KGHSH, CDR2 LQKENI, per germline. Partial CDR3 DNA: TGTGCCAGCCCGTACAATCAGGACGGGGAG. This sequence encodes CASPYNQDGE. The full CDR3 is CASPYNQDGELFF.

There are a few counts of this clone. Read data end 3 residues before the CDR3 end; the end is taken from the germline J gene. The rearrangement joins TRBV19 to TRBJ1-2; a weak D match, TRBD1 (6 bases). The CDR3 totals 12 residues. The V gene lost 0 bases and the J gene lost 7 bases, with 6 bases spanning the gap. Germline V gene data show CDR1 as LNHDA and CDR2 as SQIVND (reference sequence). The chain's CDR3 is CASSIEGAGYTF. Partial CDR3 DNA: TGTGCCAGTAGTATAGAGGGGGCTGGC. The variable domain in full, with the rest retrieved from reference TRBV19 and TRBJ1-2, is DGGITQSPKYLFRKEGQNVTLSCEQNLNHDAMYWYRQDPGQGLRLIYYSQIVNDFQKGDIAEGYSVSREKKESFPLTVTSAQKNPTAFYLCASSIEGAGYTFGSGTRLTVV.

A few counts support this clone. The covered CDR3 bases are TGTGCCAGCAGCTTTCCCGGGACAGGGTTTGCCGAG. It specifies CASSFPGTGFAE. The CDR3 in its entirety is CASSFPGTGFAEQYF. This chain joins TRBV11-3 and TRBJ2-7; TRBD1 matches 9 bases. The read stops 3 residues short of the end of the CDR3; the missing end is completed from the germline J gene. With V trimmed by 3 bases and J by 6 bases, 9 bases remained unmatched. Germline lookup yields CDR1 SGHNT and CDR2 YENEEA. The CDR3 length is 15 residues. Combining the CDR3 with reference TRBV11-3 and TRBJ2-7 gives the whole variable domain EAGVVQSPRYKIIEKKQPVAFWCNPISGHNTLYWYLQNLGQGPELLIRYENEEAVDDSQLPKDRFSAERLKGVDSTLKIQPAELGDSAVYLCASSFPGTGFAEQYFGPGTRLTVT.

As to this clone: The read terminates 3 residues ahead of where the CDR3 ends, so the germline J gene completes it. This chain joins TRBV7-6 and TRBJ1-4; D may be TRBD1 (6 bases). The CDR3 totals 13 residues. The germline V gene has CDR1 SGHVS and CDR2 FNYEAQ. Trimming removed 9 bases at V and 8 bases at J, with 16 bases between. The CDR3 bases that were read are TGTGCCAGTGGGGGCGGCCTTGGGGAAAAA. This encodes CASGGGLGEK. The whole CDR3 sequence is CASGGGLGEKLFF.

This clone turned up a few times. The read gets to within 3 residues of the CDR3 end, and the germline J gene fills in the rest. The chain is built from TRBV30 and TRBJ1-2, with 7 positions matching TRBD1. Germline CDR1 reads GTSNPN; CDR2 reads SVGIG (reference sequence). This CDR3 region has 13 residues. Partial CDR3 DNA: TGTGCCTGGAGGTACAGGGGTGTGTCGGGC. Translated, it gives CAWRYRGVSG. The entire CDR3 protein is CAWRYRGVSGYTF.

This clone occurred many times. The CDR3 is cut off 3 residues early in the read; its end comes from the germline J gene. The V gene is TRBV29-1, the J gene TRBJ2-7, with D possibly matching TRBD1 (5 bases). The CDR3 contains 13 residues. Trimming took 4 bases from V and 4 from J, leaving 14 bases between them. Germline loops: CDR1 SQVTM, CDR2 ANQGSEA. The covered CDR3 bases are TGCAGCGTTGTTATCCAGGGCCGGTACGAG. Protein product: CSVVIQGRYE. From start to end, the CDR3 is CSVVIQGRYEQYF.

As regards this clone: The read gets to within 3 residues of the CDR3 end, and the germline J gene fills in the rest. The J gene is TRBJ1-2, the V gene TRBV19; D possibly corresponds to TRBD1 (5 bases). The ends were cut back, 3 bases at V and 5 bases at J, with 13 bases in the middle. CDR1 LNHDA and CDR2 SQIVND come from the germline V gene (reference sequence). The CDR3 contains 14 residues. This chain's CDR3 is CASSMGRGLYGYTF. Incomplete CDR3 DNA: TGTGCCAGTAGTATGGGGAGGGGTCTTTATGGC.

This clone showed up just a few times. Coverage ceases 3 residues before the CDR3 finishes, and the germline J gene fills in the end. This rearrangement joins TRBV19 to TRBJ1-1; D perhaps matches TRBD1 (5 bases). This CDR3 is built from 14 residues. Germline V gene sequence: CDR1 LNHDA, CDR2 SQIVND (reference sequence). The V end lost 7 bases, the J end lost 4 bases, and 16 bases lay between the germline ends. The sequenced CDR3 bases are TGTGCCAGTAAGGAGGGGTGGTTTGGCACTGAA. Residues: CASKEGWFGTE. The whole CDR3 region reads CASKEGWFGTEAFF.

With respect to this clone: The read stops 3 residues short of the end of the CDR3; the missing end is completed from the germline J gene. The chain carries TRBV7-3 and TRBJ2-5; the D gene is possibly TRBD2 (6 bases). Germline values: CDR1 SGHTA, CDR2 FQGTGA. There are 14 residues in the CDR3. Trimming removed 6 bases from V and 5 bases from J, with 16 bases in between. Here the CDR3 reads CASSRGGSSETQYF. CDR3 bases read: TGTGCCAGCAGTCGGGGAGGTTCATCGGAGACC.

Note on this clone: The CDR3 end lies 3 residues beyond the end of the read and is filled in from the germline J gene. The V call is TRBV7-2, the J call TRBJ2-1; D remains unclear. CDR3 length: 15 amino acids. CDR1 SGHTA and CDR2 FQGNSA come from the germline V gene. V shed 5 bases and J shed 4 bases, with 15 bases lying between them. The CDR3 bases that were read are TGTGCCAGCAGCACCTTGGGCCTCCTTTACAATGAG. It specifies CASSTLGLLYNE. The CDR3, in full, reads CASSTLGLLYNEQFF.

About this clone itself: The CDR3 is cut off 3 residues early in the read; its end comes from the germline J gene. The chain carries TRBV30 and TRBJ2-7; D is possibly TRBD2 (7 bases). V was clipped by 5 bases and J by 0 bases, with 14 bases between them. This CDR3 comprises 14 residues. Germline CDR1 is GTSNPN and CDR2 is SVGIG (reference sequence). The CDR3 spells CAWGGGRSSYEQYF. The part of the CDR3 DNA that was read is TGTGCCTGGGGCGGGGGCCGTAGCTCCTACGAG.

The table lists this clone with a few counts. Other DNA sequences in the same sample also yield this CDR3. The sequenced CDR3 bases are TGTGCCAGTAGTATACAGGGGCCCTACGAG. It is translated as CASSIQGPYE. The whole CDR3 reads CASSIQGPYEQYF. The V gene is TRBV19, the J gene TRBJ2-7; a possible D gene is TRBD1 (6 bases). The CDR3 end is not reached by the read, which stops 3 residues before it; the germline J gene fills it in. Germline V gene sequence: CDR1 LNHDA, CDR2 SQIVND (reference sequence). Trimming left V 2 bases short and J 2 bases short, with 7 bases between. The CDR3 sequence is 13 residues long.

Note on this clone: Sequencing ends 3 residues short of the CDR3 end; the germline J gene provides the rest. The chain is built from TRBV20-1 and TRBJ2-7; TRBD1 matches at 7 bases. The ends lost 5 bases at V and 2 bases at J; junction bases unmatched: 6. Germline values: CDR1 DFQATT, CDR2 SNEGSKA (reference sequence). CDR3 size: 13 residues. CDR3 DNA, as far as it was read: TGCAGTGCTTTTTACACAGGGGCCTACGAG. Its protein product is CSAFYTGAYE. The CDR3 as a whole reads CSAFYTGAYEQYF.

A remark on this clone: The read halts 3 residues ahead of the CDR3 end, with the missing end drawn from the germline J gene. The chain joins TRBV30 to TRBJ2-5, with 9 bases aligning to TRBD2. J lost 4 bases, V lost 3 bases, and 3 bases had no gene match. CDR1 and CDR2 from the germline V gene are GTSNPN and SVGIG (reference sequence). The length of the CDR3 is 13 residues. The DNA read from the CDR3 is TGTGCCTGGAGGGGCGGGGGGGGAGAGACC. The encoded protein is CAWRGGGGET. The full CDR3 reads CAWRGGGGETQYF.

This clone was counted many times. Read sequence stops 3 residues before the CDR3 end, and the germline J gene provides the missing end. The V and J genes are TRBV30 and TRBJ1-4; 8 nucleotides match TRBD1. Germline CDR1 GTSNPN, CDR2 SVGIG (reference sequence). After removal of 1 base from V and 5 bases from J, the junction contained 9 bases not matched to a gene. This CDR3 has 16 amino acids. CDR3 DNA (partial): TGTGCCTGGAGTGGGACAGGGAGTAGAAGGAATGAAAAA. This encodes CAWSGTGSRRNEK. The full CDR3 protein is CAWSGTGSRRNEKLFF.

Note on this clone: The sequenced fragment ends 3 residues before the CDR3 boundary, so the rest is inferred from the germline J gene. The rearrangement uses TRBV2 and TRBJ2-1; 12 bases are a match to TRBD1. Germline CDR1 reads SNHLY; CDR2 reads FYNNEI. V shed 6 bases and J 8 bases; nucleotides not matched to a gene: 5. The CDR3 consists of 14 residues. The CDR3 bases that were read are TGTGCCAGCAGATTGGGGACAGGGGGCGATGAG. Translating gives CASRLGTGGDE. The whole CDR3 sequence reads CASRLGTGGDEQFF.

Many counts were recorded for this clone. The CDR3 loop reads CASSIDPSYEQYF. The DNA read from the CDR3 is TGTGCCAGTAGTATAGACCCGTCCTACGAG. The V and J genes are TRBV19 and TRBJ2-7, with D unclear. With the read ending 3 residues before the CDR3 end, the germline J gene is used to fill in that end. Germline CDR1 is LNHDA and CDR2 is SQIVND (reference sequence). The CDR3 spans 13 residues. Trimming stripped 0 bases from V and 1 base from J, with 4 bases between.

The sample holds a few counts of this clone. The observed sequence ends 3 residues before the CDR3 terminus, with the missing tail filled in from the germline J gene. The chain recombines TRBV7-2 with TRBJ1-1; D remains ambiguous. V was shortened by 1 base and J by 5 bases, with 14 bases between the two germline ends. Germline-derived CDR1 and CDR2 are SGHTA and FQGNSA. This CDR3 is 15 amino acids long. Here the CDR3 reads CASSLVWTMGTEAFF. The sequenced CDR3 bases are TGTGCCAGCAGCTTAGTTTGGACTATGGGGACTGAA.

This clone was detected many times. The CDR3 end is not reached by the read, which stops 3 residues before it; the germline J gene fills it in. This chain joins TRBV18 and TRBJ1-5; possible D gene TRBD1, 5 bases. Trimming took 1 base from V and 5 from J, leaving 9 bases between them. Germline V lookup: CDR1 KGHSH, CDR2 LQKENI. The CDR3 totals 14 residues. CDR3 loop: CASSPQGFDQPQHF. The sequenced part of the CDR3 DNA is TGTGCCAGCTCACCACAGGGGTTCGATCAGCCC.

On this clone itself: The sequence runs out 3 residues before the end of the CDR3; the remainder is reconstructed from the germline J gene. The genes are TRBV7-9 and TRBJ1-2; 10 nucleotides align to TRBD1. Per the germline V gene, CDR1 is SEHNR and CDR2 is FQNEAQ (reference sequence). This CDR3 is 13 amino acids long. The CDR3 DNA, read in part, is TGTGCCAGCAGCTTTGGGACAGGGGAAGGC. It translates to CASSFGTGEG. In full, the CDR3 reads CASSFGTGEGYTF.

This clone was counted many times. The junction shows a germline mismatch at one end, possibly a read error. The CDR3 DNA, read in part, is TGTGCCAGCAGCCTAACGGGACAACCGGGCACCGGGGAG. Protein sequence: CASSLTGQPGTGE. The full CDR3 protein is CASSLTGQPGTGELFF. The chain combines TRBV7-3 with TRBJ2-2, with D maybe TRBD1 (6 bases). The read falls 3 residues short of the CDR3 end, and the missing part is taken from the germline J gene. The CDR3 is 16 residues long. CDR1 and CDR2 (germline): SGHTA, FQGTGA.

This clone appeared a few times. The CDR3 is cut off 3 residues early in the read; its end comes from the germline J gene. This chain uses TRBV18 with TRBJ1-2; D is perhaps TRBD1 (5 bases). The V end lost 0 bases, the J end lost 1 base, and 12 bases lay between the germline ends. Germline V gene sequence: CDR1 KGHSH, CDR2 LQKENI. The CDR3 has 16 residues. The covered CDR3 bases are TGTGCCAGCTCACCACCGAGGGGTAGTCTTAACTATGGC. It is translated as CASSPPRGSLNYG. The whole CDR3 region reads CASSPPRGSLNYGYTF. Using reference TRBV18 and TRBJ1-2 for the parts outside the CDR3, the full variable domain is NAGVMQNPRHLVRRRGQEARLRCSPMKGHSHVYWYRQLPEEGLKFMVYLQKENIIDESGMPKERFSAEFPKEGPSILRIQQVVRGDSAAYFCASSPPRGSLNYGYTFGSGTRLTVV.

Only a few counts were recorded for this clone. The DNA ends 3 residues before the CDR3 does, and the rest of the CDR3 is filled in from the germline J gene. V is TRBV18 and J is TRBJ2-7; D assignment may be TRBD1 or TRBD2 (6 bases each). Trimming shortened V by 2 bases and J by 4 bases, and 12 bases separated the two germline ends. The CDR3 runs 14 residues. Germline V gene data show CDR1 as KGHSH and CDR2 as LQKENI. CDR3 bases read: TGTGCCAGCTCACCATATCAGGGGAGGTACGAG. Translating gives CASSPYQGRYE. The whole CDR3 is CASSPYQGRYEQYF.

This clone appeared a few times. The CDR3 is cut off 3 residues early in the read; its end comes from the germline J gene. The chain couples TRBV7-2 to TRBJ1-5; no definite D call. The CDR3 runs to 13 residues. Germline CDR1 is SGHTA and CDR2 is FQGNSA. With 1 base removed from V and 7 bases from J, the gap between germline ends came to 8 bases. The CDR3 sequence: CASSLDPGQPQHF. The CDR3 DNA, read in part, is TGTGCCAGCAGCTTAGATCCGGGGCAGCCC.

In this sample, this clone turned up a few times. The read ends 3 residues early relative to the CDR3; the germline J gene fills the gap. The chain carries TRBV30 and TRBJ1-6; no reliable D call. Trimming cost V 1 base and J 7 bases, with 8 bases left between them. This CDR3 spans 13 amino acids. The V gene's germline CDR1 is GTSNPN and CDR2 SVGIG (reference sequence). CDR3 DNA, as far as it was read: TGTGCCTGGAGTGAACACGGGAATTCACCC. It codes for CAWSEHGNSP. The CDR3 as a whole reads CAWSEHGNSPLHF. Supplemented by reference TRBV30 and TRBJ1-6, the full variable domain reads SQTIHQWPATLVQPVGSPLSLECTVEGTSNPNLYWYRQAAGRGLQLLFYSVGIGQISSEVPQNLSASRPQDRQFILSSKKLLLSDSGFYLCAWSEHGNSPLHFGNGTRLTVT.

On this clone itself: The sequence runs out 3 residues before the end of the CDR3; the remainder is reconstructed from the germline J gene. The rearrangement uses TRBV5-4 and TRBJ2-7; 9 bases map to TRBD1. V shed 1 base, J shed 3 bases, and the junction held 2 bases outside the gene matches. Germline CDR1 SGHNT, CDR2 YYREEE (reference sequence). The CDR3 has 14 residues. The CDR3 DNA, read in part, is TGTGCCAGCAGCTTGAACAGGGGGCTCTACGAG. Amino acids: CASSLNRGLYE. The complete CDR3 reads CASSLNRGLYEQYF.

Comment on this clone: The read ends 3 residues before the CDR3 terminus; that terminus is restored from the germline J gene. The chain recombines TRBV5-1 with TRBJ2-7, with 10 positions matching TRBD2. V shed 0 bases and J 2 bases; nucleotides not matched to a gene: 2. Germline V gene data show CDR1 as SGHRS and CDR2 as YFSETQ. The CDR3 spans 15 residues. The sequenced part of the CDR3 DNA is TGCGCCAGCAGCTTGGGGACTAGCGGTGCCTACGAG. Translating gives CASSLGTSGAYE. The CDR3 as a whole reads CASSLGTSGAYEQYF.

Notes on this clone: The CDR3 end is not reached by the read, which stops 3 residues before it; the germline J gene fills it in. The J gene is TRBJ2-7, the V gene TRBV19, with a possible D match to TRBD1 (6 bases). This CDR3 has 14 residues. Trimming removed 8 bases at V and 5 bases at J, with 19 bases between. Germline CDR1 LNHDA, CDR2 SQIVND (reference sequence). The sequenced CDR3 bases are TGTGCCAGTTCCGACTGGGGGCGCTTGAACGAG. Its translation is CASSDWGRLNE. The entire CDR3 sequence reads CASSDWGRLNEQYF.